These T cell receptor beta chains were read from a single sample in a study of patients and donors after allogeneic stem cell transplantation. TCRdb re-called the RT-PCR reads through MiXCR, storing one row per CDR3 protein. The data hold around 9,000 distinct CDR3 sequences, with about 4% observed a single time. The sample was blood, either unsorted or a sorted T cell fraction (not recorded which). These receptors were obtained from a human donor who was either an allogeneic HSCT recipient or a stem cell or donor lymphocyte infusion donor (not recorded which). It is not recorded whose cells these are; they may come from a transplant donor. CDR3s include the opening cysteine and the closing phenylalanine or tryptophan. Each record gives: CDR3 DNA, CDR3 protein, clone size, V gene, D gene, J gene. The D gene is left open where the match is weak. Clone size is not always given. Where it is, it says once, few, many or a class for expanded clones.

TGCAGCGTTGAAGTACTAGCGGGGTCCTACAATGAGCAGTTCTTC | CSVEVLAGSYNEQFF | medium-sized | TRBV29-1 | TRBD2 | TRBJ2-1
TGTGCCAGCAGTTTAGTTGGGAGTGAAAAACTGTTTTTT | CASSLVGSEKLFF | medium-sized | TRBV12-3/TRBV12-4 | NA | TRBJ1-4
TGTGCCAGCAGTTCTTTAGCGGGGAGCTCCACAGATACGCAGTATTTT | CASSSLAGSSTDTQYF | many | TRBV12-3/TRBV12-4 | TRBD2 | TRBJ2-3
TGTGCCAGCAGTAGACATCTAGAAACCCATCAGCCCCAGCATTTT | CASSRHLETHQPQHF | many | TRBV28 | NA | TRBJ1-5
TGTGCTAGTCACAAAAACACCGGGGAGCTGTTTTTT | CASHKNTGELFF | few | TRBV12-5 | NA | TRBJ2-2
TGCGCCAGCAGCCGCACAGATACGCAGTATTTT | CASSRTDTQYF | medium-sized | TRBV5-1 | NA | TRBJ2-3
TGTGCCACCAGCAGAGGGCCACAAGAGACCCAGTACTTC | CATSRGPQETQYF | NA | TRBV15 | NA | TRBJ2-5
TGTGCCAGCAGCGTAGATGCGGACAGGGCTTCACCCCTCCACTTT | CASSVDADRASPLHF | medium-sized | TRBV9 | TRBD1 | TRBJ1-6
TGTGCCAGCAGCCCGAGACCCGATTCACCCCTCCACTTT | CASSPRPDSPLHF | medium-sized | TRBV7-9 | NA | TRBJ1-6
TGTGCCAGCAGCTTGGCCGGCAGCTTCCTCACTGGAAACACCATATATTTT | CASSLAGSFLTGNTIYF | many | TRBV5-6 | NA | TRBJ1-3
TGTGCCAGCAGCTTTCGGGGGTGGAACACCGGGGAGCTGTTTTTT | CASSFRGWNTGELFF | many | TRBV7-9 | NA | TRBJ2-2
TGTGCCACCAGTGACTTTAACATGGGGGACGAGCAGTACTTC | CATSDFNMGDEQYF | many | TRBV24-1 | NA | TRBJ2-7
TGTGCCAGCAGTACAGTGTATAATTCACCCCTCCACTTT | CASSTVYNSPLHF | many | TRBV6-5 | NA | TRBJ1-6
TGTGCCACCAGTGACTACGGGACAAACGTAAATGAGCAGTTCTTC | CATSDYGTNVNEQFF | many | TRBV24-1 | NA | TRBJ2-1
TGTGCCAGCAGTTTATTCTCAGGTCCAAACATTCAGTACTTC | CASSLFSGPNIQYF | many | TRBV27 | NA | TRBJ2-4
TGCGCCAGCAGCTTGCCAGGACAGGGCAATGAGCAGTTCTTC | CASSLPGQGNEQFF | many | TRBV5-1 | TRBD1 | TRBJ2-1
TGTGCCAGCAGTCTAAGCAGGGTCTATGGCTACACCTTC | CASSLSRVYGYTF | many | TRBV28 | NA | TRBJ1-2
TGTGCCAGCAGTTCACCGGGACAGCCATACGAGCAGTACTTC | CASSSPGQPYEQYF | medium-sized | TRBV28 | TRBD1 | TRBJ2-7
TGCGCTCTGAGTAAAGGACAAGAGACCCAGTACTTC | CALSKGQETQYF | many | TRBV20-1 | NA | TRBJ2-5
TGTGCCACCAGCAGAAGGTTAGACACCGGGGAGCTGTTTTTT | CATSRRLDTGELFF | many | TRBV15 | NA | TRBJ2-2
TGTGCCAGCAGCCAAGGTCTAGCGGGAGTATTCATTCAGTACTTC | CASSQGLAGVFIQYF | few | TRBV14 | TRBD2 | TRBJ2-4
TGTGCCAGCACCAACAGGGGGACTGGGGCCAACGTCCTGACTTTC | CASTNRGTGANVLTF | few | TRBV12-3/TRBV12-4 | TRBD1 | TRBJ2-6
TGCGCCAGCAGCACAGGGATCCTGAACACTGAAGCTTTCTTT | CASSTGILNTEAFF | medium-sized | TRBV5-1 | NA | TRBJ1-1
TGCAGCGTCGTACAGGGGTCCGGGGAGCTGTTTTTT | CSVVQGSGELFF | many | TRBV29-1 | TRBD1 | TRBJ2-2
TGTGCCAGCAGTTATAACAGGGAGTACTATGGCTACACCTTC | CASSYNREYYGYTF | many | TRBV6-5 | NA | TRBJ1-2
TGTGCCAGCAGCCCCTGGGGGGGAACTGAAGCTTTCTTT | CASSPWGGTEAFF | NA | TRBV7-7 | NA | TRBJ1-1
TGTGCCAGCAGTTTATGGAGTATGAACACTGAAGCTTTCTTT | CASSLWSMNTEAFF | many | TRBV27 | NA | TRBJ1-1
TGCAGCGTTTTAACTTGGCGACAGTCCTATTATGGCTACACCTTC | CSVLTWRQSYYGYTF | medium-sized | TRBV29-1 | NA | TRBJ1-2
TGTGCCAGCAGCCAAGTACTAGTTCTCTCCTACAATGAGCAGTTCTTC | CASSQVLVLSYNEQFF | NA | TRBV3-1 | NA | TRBJ2-1
TGTGCCAGCAGCAGACTAGCGGGAGGAAGCACAGATACGCAGTATTTT | CASSRLAGGSTDTQYF | medium-sized | TRBV7-2 | TRBD2 | TRBJ2-3
TGTGCCAGCAGCTTAGTTAGCGGGAAGGCGGGAGATACGCAGTATTTT | CASSLVSGKAGDTQYF | many | TRBV7-6 | TRBD2 | TRBJ2-3
TGTGCCAGCACGGACAGAACCACCGGGGAGCTGTTTTTT | CASTDRTTGELFF | NA | TRBV4-2 | NA | TRBJ2-2
TGTGCCAGCAGCTCCCTTGGACGTACTAGCGGGAGGTCCCATGAGCAGTTCTTC | CASSSLGRTSGRSHEQFF | few | TRBV7-9 | TRBD2 | TRBJ2-1
TGTGCCAGCAGCCTAGGGACAGGGGTCACAGATACGCAGTATTTT | CASSLGTGVTDTQYF | many | TRBV9 | TRBD1 | TRBJ2-3
TGTGCCAGCAGCTTAGCTGGACAGGGTAAACGACGGGAAGCTTTCTTT | CASSLAGQGKRREAFF | many | TRBV7-9 | TRBD1 | TRBJ1-1
TGTGCCAGCAGCTTAAAATGGCGCGACGAGGTGGAGGGCTACACCTTC | CASSLKWRDEVEGYTF | many | TRBV7-3 | NA | TRBJ1-2
TGCAGCGTTGAGGAGGTGACTGAAGCTTTCTTT | CSVEEVTEAFF | many | TRBV29-1 | NA | TRBJ1-1
TGTGCCACCAGTGATGGTATGGAGCCCTTCAACACCGGGGAGCTGTTTTTT | CATSDGMEPFNTGELFF | medium-sized | TRBV24-1 | NA | TRBJ2-2
TGCAGCGTCGGTACAGGGGTCCTCACAGATACGCAGTATTTT | CSVGTGVLTDTQYF | many | TRBV29-1 | TRBD1 | TRBJ2-3
TGTGCCAGCAGCGCCTTAAGTTTTGGAGGCTACACCTTC | CASSALSFGGYTF | many | TRBV9 | NA | TRBJ1-2
TGTGCCATCAGTCAGCAGGACAGGGTGCGGGAGGAGACCCAGTACTTC | CAISQQDRVREETQYF | many | TRBV10-3 | NA | TRBJ2-5
TGTGCCAGCAGCTTGAGAGGGGGCTCCTACAATGAGCAGTTCTTC | CASSLRGGSYNEQFF | few | TRBV7-9 | NA | TRBJ2-1
TGTGCCAGCAGTCGACAGGTTAATCAGCCCCAGCATTTT | CASSRQVNQPQHF | medium-sized | TRBV6-5 | NA | TRBJ1-5
TGTGCCAGCAGCGTGGGGTATGGGGCGGACGAGCAGTACTTC | CASSVGYGADEQYF | many | TRBV9 | NA | TRBJ2-7
TGTGCCAGCAGCAACCAACAGGGGGCGGGAGAGACCCAGTACTTC | CASSNQQGAGETQYF | NA | TRBV11-3 | TRBD1 | TRBJ2-5
TGTGCCAGCAGCTTAGTTTCCGGGATGAACACTGAAGCTTTCTTT | CASSLVSGMNTEAFF | medium-sized | TRBV11-2 | NA | TRBJ1-1
TGTGCCAGCAGCCCAGGAGCCTTCACAGGGGGAGAGACCCAGTACTTC | CASSPGAFTGGETQYF | many | TRBV7-8 | TRBD1 | TRBJ2-5
TGTGCCAGCAGCTTAGAGGGTGGGAGGGCCGCCGAGCAGTACTTC | CASSLEGGRAAEQYF | many | TRBV7-6 | TRBD2 | TRBJ2-7
TGTGCCACCAGTGAGCCTATCAAGCCAGATACGCAGTATTTT | CATSEPIKPDTQYF | many | TRBV24-1 | NA | TRBJ2-3